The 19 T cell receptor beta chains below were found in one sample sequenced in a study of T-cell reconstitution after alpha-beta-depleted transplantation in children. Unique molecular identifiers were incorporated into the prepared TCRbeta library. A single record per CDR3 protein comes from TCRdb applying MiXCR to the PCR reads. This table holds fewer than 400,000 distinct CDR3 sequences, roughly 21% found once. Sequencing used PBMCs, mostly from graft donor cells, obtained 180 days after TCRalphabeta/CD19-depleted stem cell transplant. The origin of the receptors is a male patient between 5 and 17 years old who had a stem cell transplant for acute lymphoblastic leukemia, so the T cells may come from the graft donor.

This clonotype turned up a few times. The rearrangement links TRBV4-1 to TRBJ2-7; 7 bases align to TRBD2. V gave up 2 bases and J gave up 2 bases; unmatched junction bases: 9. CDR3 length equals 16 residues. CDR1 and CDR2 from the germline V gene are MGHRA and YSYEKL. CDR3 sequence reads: CASSQLPGTKPYEQYF. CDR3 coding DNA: TGCGCCAGCAGCCAACTCCCCGGGACTAAGCCCTACGAGCAGTACTTC.

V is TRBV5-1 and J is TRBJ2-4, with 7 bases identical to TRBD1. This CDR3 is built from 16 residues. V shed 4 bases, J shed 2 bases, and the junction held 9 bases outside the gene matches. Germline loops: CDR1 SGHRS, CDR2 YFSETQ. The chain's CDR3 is CASSMTGINSKNIQYF. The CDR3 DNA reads TGCGCCAGCAGCATGACAGGGATAAACTCCAAAAACATTCAGTACTTC.

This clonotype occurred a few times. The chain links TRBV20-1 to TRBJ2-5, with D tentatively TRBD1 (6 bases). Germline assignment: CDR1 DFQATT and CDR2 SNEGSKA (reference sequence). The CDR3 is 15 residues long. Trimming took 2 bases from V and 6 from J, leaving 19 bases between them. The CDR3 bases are TGCAGTGCTAGACCCTGGACAGAGGCCGCCAAGACCCAGTACTTC. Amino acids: CSARPWTEAAKTQYF.

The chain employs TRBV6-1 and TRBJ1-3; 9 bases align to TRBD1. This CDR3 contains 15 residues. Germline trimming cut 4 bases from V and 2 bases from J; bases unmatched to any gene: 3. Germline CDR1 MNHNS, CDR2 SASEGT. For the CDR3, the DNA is TGTGCCAGCAGTGCACAGGGGGCAGCTGGAAACACCATATATTTT. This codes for CASSAQGAAGNTIYF.

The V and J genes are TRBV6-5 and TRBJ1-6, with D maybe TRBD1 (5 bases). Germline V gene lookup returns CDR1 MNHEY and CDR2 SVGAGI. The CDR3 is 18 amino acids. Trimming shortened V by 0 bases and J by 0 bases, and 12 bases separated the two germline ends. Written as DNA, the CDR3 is TGTGCCAGCAGTTACTCATCAGGGCATGTCTCCTATAATTCACCCCTCCACTTT. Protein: CASSYSSGHVSYNSPLHF.

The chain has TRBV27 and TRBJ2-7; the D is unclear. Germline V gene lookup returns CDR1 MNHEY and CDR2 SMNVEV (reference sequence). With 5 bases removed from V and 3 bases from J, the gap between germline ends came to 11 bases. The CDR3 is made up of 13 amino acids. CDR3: CASSPMTVYEQYF. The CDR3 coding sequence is TGTGCCAGCAGTCCGATGACCGTCTACGAGCAGTACTTC.

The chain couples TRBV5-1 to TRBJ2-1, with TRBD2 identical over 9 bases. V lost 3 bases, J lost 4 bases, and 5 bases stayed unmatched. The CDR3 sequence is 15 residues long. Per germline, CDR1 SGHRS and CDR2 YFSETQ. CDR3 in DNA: TGCGCCAGCAGCTATACTAGCGGGCAGTACAATGAGCAGTTCTTC. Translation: CASSYTSGQYNEQFF.

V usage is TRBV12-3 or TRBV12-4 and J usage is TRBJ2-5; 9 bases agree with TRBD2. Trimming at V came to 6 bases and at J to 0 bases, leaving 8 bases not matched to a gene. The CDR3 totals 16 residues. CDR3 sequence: CASSQITSGYQETQYF. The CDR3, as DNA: TGTGCCAGCAGCCAGATAACTAGCGGGTACCAAGAGACCCAGTACTTC.

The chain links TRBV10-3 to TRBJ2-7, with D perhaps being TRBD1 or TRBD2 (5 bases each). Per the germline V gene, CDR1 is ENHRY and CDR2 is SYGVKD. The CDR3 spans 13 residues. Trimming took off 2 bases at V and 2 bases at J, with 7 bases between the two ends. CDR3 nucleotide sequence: TGTGCCATCAGTGAGCAGGGAGCCTACGAGCAGTACTTC. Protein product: CAISEQGAYEQYF.

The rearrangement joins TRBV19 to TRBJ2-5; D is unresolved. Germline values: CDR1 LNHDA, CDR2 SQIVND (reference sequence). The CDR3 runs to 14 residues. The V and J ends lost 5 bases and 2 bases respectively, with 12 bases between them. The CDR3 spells CASSPRRAQETQYF. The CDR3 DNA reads TGTGCCAGTAGTCCCCGCCGGGCGCAAGAGACCCAGTACTTC.

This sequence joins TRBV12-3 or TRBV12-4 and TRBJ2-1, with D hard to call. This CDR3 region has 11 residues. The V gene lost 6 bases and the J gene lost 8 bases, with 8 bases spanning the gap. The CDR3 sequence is CASRFSYEQFF. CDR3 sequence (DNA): TGTGCCAGCAGGTTTAGTTATGAGCAGTTCTTC.

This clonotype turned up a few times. CDR3 DNA sequence: TGTGCCACCAGTGAGGCAACTTCTTTCTCCTACAATGAGCAGTTCTTC. It yields the protein CATSEATSFSYNEQFF. The rearrangement uses TRBV24-1 and TRBJ2-1; the D is unclear. Germline values: CDR1 KGHDR, CDR2 SFDVKD. The V gene lost 4 bases and the J gene lost 0 bases, with 12 bases spanning the gap. This CDR3 has 16 residues.

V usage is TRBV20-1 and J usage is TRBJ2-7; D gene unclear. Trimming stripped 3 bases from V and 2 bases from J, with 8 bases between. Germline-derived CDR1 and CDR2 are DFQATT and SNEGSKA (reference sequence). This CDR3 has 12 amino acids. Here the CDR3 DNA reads TGCAGTGCTAGCCAGTCAACCTACGAGCAGTACTTC. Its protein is CSASQSTYEQYF.

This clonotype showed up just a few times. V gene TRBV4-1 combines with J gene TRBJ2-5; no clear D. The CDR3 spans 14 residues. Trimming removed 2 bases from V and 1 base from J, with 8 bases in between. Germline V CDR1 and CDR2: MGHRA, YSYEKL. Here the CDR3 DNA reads TGCGCCAGCAGCCAAACCAAGTTCCAAGAGACCCAGTACTTC. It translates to CASSQTKFQETQYF.

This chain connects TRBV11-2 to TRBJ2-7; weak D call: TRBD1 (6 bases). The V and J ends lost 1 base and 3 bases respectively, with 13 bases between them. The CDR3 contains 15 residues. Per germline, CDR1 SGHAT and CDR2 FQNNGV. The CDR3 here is CASSLGRGYIYEQYF. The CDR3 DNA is TGTGCCAGCAGCTTAGGCAGGGGTTATATCTACGAGCAGTACTTC.

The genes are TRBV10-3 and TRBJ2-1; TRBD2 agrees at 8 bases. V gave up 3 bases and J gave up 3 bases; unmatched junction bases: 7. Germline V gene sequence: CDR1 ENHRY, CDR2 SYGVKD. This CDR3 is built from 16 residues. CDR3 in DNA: TGTGCCATCAGTGAAAGTGGGGGGACTAGCTACAATGAGCAGTTCTTC. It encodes CAISESGGTSYNEQFF.

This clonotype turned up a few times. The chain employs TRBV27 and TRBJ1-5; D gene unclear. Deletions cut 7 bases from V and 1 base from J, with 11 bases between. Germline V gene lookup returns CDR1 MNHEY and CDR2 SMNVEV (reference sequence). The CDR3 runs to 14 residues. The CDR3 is CASNSLGSNQPQHF. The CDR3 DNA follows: TGTGCCAGCAACTCTCTGGGAAGCAATCAGCCCCAGCATTTT.

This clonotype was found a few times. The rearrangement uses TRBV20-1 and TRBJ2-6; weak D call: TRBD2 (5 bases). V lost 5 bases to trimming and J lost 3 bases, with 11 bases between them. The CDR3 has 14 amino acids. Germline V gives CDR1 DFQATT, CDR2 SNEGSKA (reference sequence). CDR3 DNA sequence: TGCAGTGCTCTCGGGATGGGTGGGGCCAACGTCCTGACTTTC. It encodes CSALGMGGANVLTF.

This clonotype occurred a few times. The DNA for the CDR3 is TGTGCCAGCAGTGCAGGTACAACAGGATTCTACGAGCAGTACTTC. Amino acid sequence: CASSAGTTGFYEQYF. The chain links TRBV28 to TRBJ2-7, with D maybe TRBD1 (5 bases). V lost 5 bases and J 3 bases, leaving 17 bases between the germline ends. The CDR3 covers 15 residues. Germline-derived CDR1 and CDR2 are MDHEN and SYDVKM. Combining the CDR3 with reference TRBV28 and TRBJ2-7 gives the whole variable domain DVKVTQSSRYLVKRTGEKVFLECVQDMDHENMFWYRQDPGLGLRLIYFSYDVKMKEKGDIPEGYSVSREKKERFSLILESASTNQTSMYLCASSAGTTGFYEQYFGPGTRLTVT.